This record looks at one TCR beta chain sequence and its context. Its matching antigen is unknown. TCRdb recomputed calls from the 5' RACE reads with MiXCR, one row per CDR3 protein. The sample lists roughly 500,000 distinct CDR3 sequences; roughly 20% were seen once. These data come from a study of T-cell memory formation after mild COVID-19. Whole-study results and caveats: Chiefly within CM and EM were the contracting CD4+ clones; CD8+ ones were within EMRA.

Germline CDR1 SGHTA, CDR2 FQGNSA. The V end was cut by 5 bases, the J end by 4 bases, with 10 bases between. The CDR3 covers 13 residues. The source material was PBMCs or a T cell subset sorted from them (not recorded which). The source is an adult woman who had mild COVID-19 (a few samples of this study predate the infection). Cell type and time point are not known. This chain uses TRBV7-2 with TRBJ2-3, with D perhaps TRBD1 (5 bases). CDR3: CASSPGSPDTQYF. The CDR3, as DNA: TGTGCCAGCAGCCCAGGGTCCCCAGATACGCAGTATTTT.